This TCR beta chain was sequenced for a study of T cell changes during pregnancy in multiple sclerosis. Assay: immunoSEQ multiplex PCR; the TCRdb copy retains only in-frame clones and omits some. The sample records around 56,000 clones, 70% to 90% being singletons. The CDR3 runs 16 residues. Germline CDR1 and CDR2: SEHNR and FQNEAQ (reference sequence). V was clipped by 3 bases and J by 0 bases, with 12 bases between them. The J gene is TRBJ1-3, the V gene TRBV7-9; D not certain. The material was peripheral blood, obtained after pregnancy. This clonotype was obtained from a female donor with multiple sclerosis, enrolled in a pregnancy study. DNA of the CDR3: TGTGCCAGCAGCTTGAATCCAGTGTCCTCTGGAAACACCATATATTTT. Encoded protein: CASSLNPVSSGNTIYF.